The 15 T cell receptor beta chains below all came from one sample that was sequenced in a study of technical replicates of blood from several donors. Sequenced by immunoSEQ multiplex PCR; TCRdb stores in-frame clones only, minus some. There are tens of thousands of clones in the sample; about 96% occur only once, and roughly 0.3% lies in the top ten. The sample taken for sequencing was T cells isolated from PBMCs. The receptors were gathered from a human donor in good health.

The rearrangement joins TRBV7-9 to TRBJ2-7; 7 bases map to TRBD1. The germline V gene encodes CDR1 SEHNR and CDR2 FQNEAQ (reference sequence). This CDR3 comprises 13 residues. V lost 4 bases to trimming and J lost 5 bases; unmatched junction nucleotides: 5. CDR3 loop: CASSSRTGDEQYF. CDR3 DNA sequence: TGTGCCAGCAGCTCCAGAACAGGGGACGAGCAGTACTTC.

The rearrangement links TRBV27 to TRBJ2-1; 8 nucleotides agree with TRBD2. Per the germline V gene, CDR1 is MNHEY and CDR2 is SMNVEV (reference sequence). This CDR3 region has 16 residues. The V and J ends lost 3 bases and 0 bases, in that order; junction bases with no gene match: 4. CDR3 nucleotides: TGTGCCAGCAGTTTGCTAGCGGGTCACTCCTACAATGAGCAGTTCTTC. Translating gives CASSLLAGHSYNEQFF.

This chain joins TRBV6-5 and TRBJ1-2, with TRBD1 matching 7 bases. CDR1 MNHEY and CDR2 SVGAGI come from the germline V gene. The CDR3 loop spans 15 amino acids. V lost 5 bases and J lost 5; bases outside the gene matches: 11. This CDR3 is CASSQYRGLRYGYTF. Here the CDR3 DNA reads TGTGCCAGCAGTCAATACAGGGGCCTGAGGTATGGCTACACCTTC.

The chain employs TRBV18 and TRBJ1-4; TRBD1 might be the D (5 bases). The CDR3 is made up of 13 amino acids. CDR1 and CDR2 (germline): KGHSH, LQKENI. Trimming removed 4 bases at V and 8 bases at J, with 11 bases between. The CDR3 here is CASSQGEGEKLFF. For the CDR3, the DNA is TGTGCCAGCTCACAAGGGGAAGGAGAAAAACTGTTTTTT.

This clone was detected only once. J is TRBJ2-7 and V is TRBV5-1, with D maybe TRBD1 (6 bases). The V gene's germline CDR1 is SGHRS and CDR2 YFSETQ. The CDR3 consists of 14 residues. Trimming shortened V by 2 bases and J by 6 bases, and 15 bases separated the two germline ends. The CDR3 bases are TGCGCCAGCAGCTTCGGGCAGGGGCTCCCCGAGCAGTACTTC. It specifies CASSFGQGLPEQYF.

CDR3 nucleotides: TGCGCCAAAACTCAAACTGTCTACGAGCAGTACTTC. This translates into CAKTQTVYEQYF. This sequence joins TRBV5-1 and TRBJ2-7; D remains unclear. Trimming shortened V by 9 bases and J by 3 bases, and 13 bases separated the two germline ends. The CDR3 has 12 amino acids. Germline V lookup: CDR1 SGHRS, CDR2 YFSETQ.

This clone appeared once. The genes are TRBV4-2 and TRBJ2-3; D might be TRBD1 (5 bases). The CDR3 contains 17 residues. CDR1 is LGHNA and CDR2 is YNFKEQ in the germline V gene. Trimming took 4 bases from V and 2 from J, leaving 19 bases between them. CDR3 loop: CASSPFLAREITDTQYF. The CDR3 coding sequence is TGTGCCAGCAGCCCCTTTCTCGCCAGGGAAATCACAGATACGCAGTATTTT.

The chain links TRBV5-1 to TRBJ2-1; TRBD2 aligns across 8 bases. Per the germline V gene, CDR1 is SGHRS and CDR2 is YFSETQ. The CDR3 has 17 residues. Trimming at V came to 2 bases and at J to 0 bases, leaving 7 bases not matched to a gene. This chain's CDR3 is CASSLRTSSYSYNEQFF. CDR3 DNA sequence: TGCGCCAGCAGCTTACGGACTAGCAGCTACTCCTACAATGAGCAGTTCTTC.

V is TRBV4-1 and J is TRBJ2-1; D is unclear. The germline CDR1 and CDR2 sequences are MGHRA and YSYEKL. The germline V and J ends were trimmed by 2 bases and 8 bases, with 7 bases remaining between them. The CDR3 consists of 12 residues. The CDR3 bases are TGCGCCAGCAGCCAATATCCCCATGAGCAGTTCTTC. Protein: CASSQYPHEQFF.

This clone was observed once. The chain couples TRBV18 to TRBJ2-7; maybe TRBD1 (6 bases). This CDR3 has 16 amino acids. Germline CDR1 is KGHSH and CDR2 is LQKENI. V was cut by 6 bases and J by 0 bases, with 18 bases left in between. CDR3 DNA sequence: TGTGCCAGCTCTCGGGGACAAGCTTGGGTCTCCTACGAGCAGTACTTC. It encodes CASSRGQAWVSYEQYF.

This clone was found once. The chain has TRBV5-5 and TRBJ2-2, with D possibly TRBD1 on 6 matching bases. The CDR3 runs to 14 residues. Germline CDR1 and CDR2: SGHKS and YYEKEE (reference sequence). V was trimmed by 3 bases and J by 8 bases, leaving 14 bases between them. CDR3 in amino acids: CASSYLTGTGELFF. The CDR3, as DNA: TGTGCCAGCAGCTATCTGACCGGGACAGGGGAGCTGTTTTTT.

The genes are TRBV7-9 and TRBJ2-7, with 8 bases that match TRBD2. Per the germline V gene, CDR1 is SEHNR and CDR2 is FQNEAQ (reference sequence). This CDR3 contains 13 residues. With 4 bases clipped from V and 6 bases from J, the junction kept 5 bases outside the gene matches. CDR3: CASSSTGGVEQYF. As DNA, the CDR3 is TGTGCCAGCAGCTCCACCGGGGGGGTCGAGCAGTACTTC. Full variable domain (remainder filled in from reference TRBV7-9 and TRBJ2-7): DTGVSQNPRHKITKRGQNVTFRCDPISEHNRLYWYRQTLGQGPEFLTYFQNEAQLEKSRLLSDRFSAERPKGSFSTLEIQRTEQGDSAMYLCASSSTGGVEQYFGPGTRLTVT.

Here the CDR3 DNA reads TGCGCCAGCAGCCTGGAGGGACTAGCGGGAGTCGATGAGCAGTTCTTC. Its translation is CASSLEGLAGVDEQFF. The chain employs TRBV5-1 and TRBJ2-1; 14 bases align to TRBD2. The CDR3 covers 16 residues. Per germline, CDR1 SGHRS and CDR2 YFSETQ. Losses at the gene ends were 4 bases for V and 8 bases for J; bases not matched to a gene: 8.

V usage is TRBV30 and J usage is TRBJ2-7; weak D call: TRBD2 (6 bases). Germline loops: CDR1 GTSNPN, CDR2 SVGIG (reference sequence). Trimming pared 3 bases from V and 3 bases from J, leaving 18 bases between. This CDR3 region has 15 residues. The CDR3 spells CAWRVLGGMNYEQYF. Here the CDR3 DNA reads TGTGCCTGGAGGGTCTTAGGAGGGATGAACTACGAGCAGTACTTC.

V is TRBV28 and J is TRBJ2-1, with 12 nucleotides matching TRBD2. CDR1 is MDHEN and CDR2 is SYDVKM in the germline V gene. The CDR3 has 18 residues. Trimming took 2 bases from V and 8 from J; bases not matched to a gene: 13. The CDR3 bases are TGTGCCAGCAGTTTAGCACTAGCGGGAGGCGTTAATGTGGATGAGCAGTTCTTC. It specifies CASSLALAGGVNVDEQFF.